This TCR beta chain is from a study of T cell responses to AZD1222 COVID-19 vaccine. Some clones are missing from TCRdb's copy, which holds only in-frame ones; the method was immunoSEQ multiplex PCR. The sample holds 120,000 to 150,000 clones, roughly 91% seen once. Study-wide findings and caveats: White British ancestry dominated among donors, who included more females, and clonal diversity was possibly underestimated. When two AZD1222 doses had been given, Spike-specific TCR breadth and depth rose.

This clone was observed a single time. Its antigen is not known. The sequence came from an adult in good health. The specimen comprised peripheral blood, sampled on day 0 of AZD1222 vaccination.

For the CDR3, the DNA is TGTGCCAGCAGCTTGGCCGCCAGGGGGAGCTATGGCTACACCTTC. Encoded protein: CASSLAARGSYGYTF. The chain employs TRBV5-6 and TRBJ1-2, with TRBD1 matching over 7 bases. In germline, CDR1 is SGHDT, CDR2 YYEEEE. V trimming: 0 bases; J trimming: 4 bases; junction bases outside the gene matches: 6. The CDR3 is 15 residues long. The full variable domain, completed using reference TRBV5-6 and TRBJ1-2, is DAGVTQSPTHLIKTRGQQVTLRCSPKSGHDTVSWYQQALGQGPQFIFQYYEEEERQRGNFPDRFSGHQFPNYSSELNVNALLLGDSALYLCASSLAARGSYGYTFGSGTRLTVV.